The 23 T cell receptor beta chains listed next were all sequenced from one sample in a study of radiotherapy plus CTLA-4 blockade in lung cancer. TCRdb's table, derived via immunoSEQ multiplex PCR, lists solely in-frame clones and lacks some. The sample gives 89,000 or so clones, approximately 78% of which show up once; under 4% is in the top ten. Sample: peripheral blood, taken from a patient treated with radiotherapy plus ipilimumab. The source is a human donor with non-small cell lung cancer who had a partial response to radiotherapy plus ipilimumab.

V gene TRBV19 combines with J gene TRBJ2-3, with D possibly being TRBD2 (5 bases). Germline V gives CDR1 LNHDA, CDR2 SQIVND (reference sequence). V lost 6 bases and J lost 0, with 10 bases in between. CDR3 length equals 14 residues. The DNA of the CDR3 is TGTGCCAGTAGGGCAAGGACTAGCACAGATACGCAGTATTTT. Translation: CASRARTSTDTQYF.

This chain links TRBV19 with TRBJ2-5; 7 bases fit TRBD2. Germline values: CDR1 LNHDA, CDR2 SQIVND (reference sequence). V dropped 5 bases and J dropped 5; count of bases not matched to a gene: 8. CDR3 length equals 14 residues. The CDR3 DNA is TGTGCCAGTAGTCAAGGGACTATAAGGGAGACCCAGTACTTC. This gives the protein CASSQGTIRETQYF. The entire variable domain, with the rest obtained from reference TRBV19 and TRBJ2-5, is as follows: DGGITQSPKYLFRKEGQNVTLSCEQNLNHDAMYWYRQDPGQGLRLIYYSQIVNDFQKGDIAEGYSVSREKKESFPLTVTSAQKNPTAFYLCASSQGTIRETQYFGPGTRLLVL.

The CDR3 protein is CASDRGRAEAFF. Here the CDR3 DNA reads TGTGCCTCGGACAGGGGGAGGGCTGAAGCTTTCTTT. The gene calls are TRBV30 and TRBJ1-1; TRBD1 aligns across 10 bases. The CDR3 has 12 amino acids. The germline V gene encodes CDR1 GTSNPN and CDR2 SVGIG (reference sequence). J was trimmed by 6 bases and V by 7 bases; bases with no gene match: 5.

The chain couples TRBV7-2 to TRBJ1-2; a possible D gene is TRBD1 (6 bases). Germline assignment: CDR1 SGHTA and CDR2 FQGNSA. This CDR3 is built from 13 residues. The V and J ends lost 3 bases and 4 bases respectively, with 9 bases between them. The CDR3 DNA reads TGTGCCAGCAGCTTCCAGGGGATCTATGGCTACACCTTC. Translating it yields CASSFQGIYGYTF.

The chain couples TRBV28 to TRBJ2-7, with D possibly being TRBD2 (5 bases). Trimming left V 4 bases short and J 7 bases short, with 11 bases between. The CDR3 has 12 amino acids. Germline V lookup: CDR1 MDHEN, CDR2 SYDVKM. CDR3 loop: CASSWERVEQYF. DNA of the CDR3: TGTGCCAGCAGTTGGGAGCGCGTTGAGCAGTACTTC.

The V and J genes are TRBV28 and TRBJ2-7; D might be TRBD2 (5 bases). The V gene's germline CDR1 is MDHEN and CDR2 SYDVKM. This CDR3 has 15 amino acids. Trimming removed 6 bases at V and 0 bases at J, with 15 bases between. CDR3 nucleotides: TGTGCCAGCAGGCGAGGGCCGAACCCCTCCTACGAGCAGTACTTC. This translates into CASRRGPNPSYEQYF.

The gene calls are TRBV5-6 and TRBJ2-7; 9 nucleotides align to TRBD1. Unmatched junction bases numbered 6, after V lost 4 bases and J lost 1 base. CDR3 length: 15 residues. Germline V lookup: CDR1 SGHDT, CDR2 YYEEEE. CDR3 protein: CASSPGQGSSYEQYF. The CDR3 coding sequence is TGTGCCAGCAGCCCCGGACAGGGGTCTTCCTACGAGCAGTACTTC.

The V gene is TRBV28, the J gene TRBJ2-7, with TRBD1 as a possible D gene (5 bases). The ends were cut back, 7 bases at V and 2 bases at J, with 15 bases in the middle. CDR1 is MDHEN and CDR2 is SYDVKM in the germline V gene. The CDR3 runs 14 residues. The CDR3 is CASIANRIPYEQYF. DNA for the CDR3: TGTGCCAGCATCGCAAACAGGATCCCCTACGAGCAGTACTTC.

The V and J genes are TRBV19 and TRBJ2-2, with a weak D call TRBD2 (5 bases). CDR1 and CDR2 from the germline V gene are LNHDA and SQIVND (reference sequence). The CDR3 has 14 amino acids. V was clipped by 7 bases and J by 1 base, with 10 bases between them. The CDR3 nucleotides are TGTGCCAGTAACGAGGGCTGGAACACCGGGGAGCTGTTTTTT. Translation gives CASNEGWNTGELFF. The full variable domain, in which reference TRBV19 and TRBJ2-2 provide the parts outside the CDR3, is DGGITQSPKYLFRKEGQNVTLSCEQNLNHDAMYWYRQDPGQGLRLIYYSQIVNDFQKGDIAEGYSVSREKKESFPLTVTSAQKNPTAFYLCASNEGWNTGELFFGEGSRLTVL.

This rearrangement joins TRBV5-5 to TRBJ2-1; a possible D gene is TRBD1 (6 bases). V gave up 2 bases and J gave up 9 bases, with 18 bases separating them. Germline V gene lookup returns CDR1 SGHKS and CDR2 YYEKEE (reference sequence). CDR3 size: 15 residues. The CDR3 nucleotides are TGTGCCAGCAGCTTCGTCAGGGGCGTTTGGAGTGAGCAGTTCTTC. It encodes CASSFVRGVWSEQFF. The whole variable domain, filled in from reference TRBV5-5 and TRBJ2-1, reads DAGVTQSPTHLIKTRGQQVTLRCSPISGHKSVSWYQQVLGQGPQFIFQYYEKEERGRGNFPDRFSARQFPNYSSELNVNALLLGDSALYLCASSFVRGVWSEQFFGPGTRLTVL.

This clone has a handful of counts. A much larger clone differs by one base, so this may be a read error. This chain links TRBV5-8 with TRBJ2-1; 9 bases map to TRBD2. The CDR3 runs 13 residues. V gave up 4 bases and J gave up 13 bases; unmatched junction bases: 9. Germline CDR1 and CDR2: SGHTS and YDEGEE. In nucleotides, the CDR3 is TGTGCCAGCAGCGGACCGAGCGGGAGGAACCAGTTCTTC. Protein sequence: CASSGPSGRNQFF.

The chain carries TRBV6-4 and TRBJ2-3; 7 bases fit TRBD1. Germline loops: CDR1 MRHNA, CDR2 SNTAGT. The CDR3 spans 15 residues. The J segment lost 1 base and the V segment lost 7 bases, leaving 8 bases of the junction unmatched. CDR3: CASNRDRTRTDTQYF. In DNA, the CDR3 is TGTGCCAGCAATCGGGACAGAACCCGCACAGATACGCAGTATTTT.

Only one count was recorded for this clone. CDR3 in DNA: TGTGCCAGCTCTCGGGACTTTGACACAGATACGCAGTATTTT. It is translated as CASSRDFDTDTQYF. The chain has TRBV18 and TRBJ2-3; a weak D match, TRBD2 (6 bases). The CDR3 sequence is 14 residues long. The germline V and J ends were trimmed by 6 bases and 2 bases, with 12 bases remaining between them. Germline CDR1 and CDR2: KGHSH and LQKENI.

The chain uses TRBV27 and TRBJ1-2, with 7 nucleotides matching TRBD1. V shed 6 bases, J shed 3 bases, and the junction held 1 base outside the gene matches. The CDR3 loop spans 12 amino acids. Germline CDR1 reads MNHEY; CDR2 reads SMNVEV (reference sequence). In nucleotides, the CDR3 is TGTGCCAGCAGAACAGGGGACTATGGCTACACCTTC. Its translation is CASRTGDYGYTF.

The rearrangement uses TRBV18 and TRBJ2-7, with TRBD2 identical over 7 bases. The CDR3 runs to 13 residues. The V gene's germline CDR1 is KGHSH and CDR2 LQKENI. V dropped 0 bases and J dropped 5; count of bases not matched to a gene: 1. The CDR3 loop is CASSPPGGDEQYF. For the CDR3, the DNA is TGTGCCAGCTCACCACCGGGAGGGGACGAGCAGTACTTC.

This clone has a handful of counts. V gene TRBV7-2 combines with J gene TRBJ1-1; tentatively, D is TRBD1 (6 bases). V lost 0 bases and J 7 bases, leaving 12 bases between the germline ends. The V gene's germline CDR1 is SGHTA and CDR2 FQGNSA. The CDR3 is made up of 14 amino acids. The DNA for the CDR3 is TGTGCCAGCAGCTTAGCCAGGGGTATACTTGAAGCTTTCTTT. This sequence encodes CASSLARGILEAFF.

The chain uses TRBV6-6 and TRBJ2-2; weak D call: TRBD1 (6 bases). The CDR3 contains 15 residues. Germline V gene sequence: CDR1 MNHNY, CDR2 SVGAGI (reference sequence). V shed 6 bases and J shed 2 bases, with 13 bases lying between them. Here the CDR3 reads CASSQGGSNTGELFF. CDR3 nucleotide sequence: TGTGCCAGCAGCCAAGGGGGTTCTAACACCGGGGAGCTGTTTTTT.

This clone was seen once. The chain couples TRBV25-1 to TRBJ1-2; TRBD1 might be the D (6 bases). V shed 5 bases and J shed 0 bases, with 10 bases lying between them. The CDR3 has 14 residues. Germline assignment: CDR1 MGHDK and CDR2 SYGVNS. In DNA, the CDR3 is TGTGCCAGCAGTCCAGGGGCCCCTAACTATGGCTACACCTTC. It translates to CASSPGAPNYGYTF.

CDR3 sequence reads: CASSSTSGTGGAPDTQYF. Here the CDR3 DNA reads TGTGCCAGCAGCTCTACTTCCGGGACAGGGGGCGCACCAGATACGCAGTATTTT. The genes are TRBV28 and TRBJ2-3; 12 bases are shared with TRBD1. Germline trimming cut 6 bases from V and 4 bases from J; bases unmatched to any gene: 14. Germline V lookup: CDR1 MDHEN, CDR2 SYDVKM. This CDR3 has 18 amino acids.

The rearrangement uses TRBV14 and TRBJ2-3; D gene unclear. This CDR3 is built from 13 residues. In germline, CDR1 is SGHDN, CDR2 FVKESK. Trimming stripped 3 bases from V and 10 bases from J, with 14 bases between. The DNA for the CDR3 is TGTGCCAGCAGCCACACTCTAGGATATGCGCAGTATTTT. It translates to CASSHTLGYAQYF. The full variable domain, in which reference TRBV14 and TRBJ2-3 provide the parts outside the CDR3, is EAGVTQFPSHSVIEKGQTVTLRCDPISGHDNLYWYRRVMGKEIKFLLHFVKESKQDESGMPNNRFLAERTGGTYSTLKVQPAELEDSGVYFCASSHTLGYAQYFGPGTRLTVL.

The V and J genes are TRBV29-1 and TRBJ2-1; 10 bases are shared with TRBD2. Germline V gene sequence: CDR1 SQVTM, CDR2 ANQGSEA. V lost 3 bases, J lost 6 bases, and 8 bases stayed unmatched. The CDR3 is 15 residues long. CDR3 sequence: CSVDRLAGRSNEQFF. CDR3 DNA sequence: TGCAGCGTTGACCGACTAGCGGGCCGGTCCAATGAGCAGTTCTTC.

A word on this clone: The junction does not match germline at one end; this may be a read error. The sample carries other DNA sequences with the same CDR3. The chain employs TRBV7-2 and TRBJ1-5, with 7 bases aligning to TRBD1. The CDR3 is 14 residues long. Germline CDR1 is SGHTA and CDR2 is FQGNSA. The CDR3 spells CASSSTGARQPQHF. CDR3 sequence (DNA): TGTGCCAGCAGCTCCACAGGGGCGCGGCAGCCTCAGCATTTT.

A single count supports this clone. This chain joins TRBV14 and TRBJ2-7, with D perhaps TRBD1 (5 bases). V was shortened by 1 base and J by 6 bases, with 10 bases between the two germline ends. Germline CDR1 and CDR2: SGHDN and FVKESK. The CDR3 extends over 13 amino acids. CDR3 residues: CASSQVTGLEQYF. Written as DNA, the CDR3 is TGTGCCAGCAGCCAAGTCACAGGTCTCGAGCAGTACTTC. Drawing the rest from reference TRBV14 and TRBJ2-7, the complete variable domain is EAGVTQFPSHSVIEKGQTVTLRCDPISGHDNLYWYRRVMGKEIKFLLHFVKESKQDESGMPNNRFLAERTGGTYSTLKVQPAELEDSGVYFCASSQVTGLEQYFGPGTRLTVT.